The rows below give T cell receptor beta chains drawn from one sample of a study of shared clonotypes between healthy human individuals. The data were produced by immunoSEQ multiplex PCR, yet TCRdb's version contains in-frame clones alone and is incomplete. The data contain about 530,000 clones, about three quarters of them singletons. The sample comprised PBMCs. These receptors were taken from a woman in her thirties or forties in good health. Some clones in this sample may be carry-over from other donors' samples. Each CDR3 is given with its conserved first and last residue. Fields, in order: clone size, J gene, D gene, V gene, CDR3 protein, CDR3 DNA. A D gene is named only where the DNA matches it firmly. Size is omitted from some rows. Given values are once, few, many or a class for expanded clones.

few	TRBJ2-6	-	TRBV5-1	CASSLGTGANVLTF	TGCGCCAGCAGCTTGGGTACGGGGGCCAACGTCCTGACTTTC
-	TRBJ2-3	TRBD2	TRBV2	CAKTPGLAGVTDTQYF	TGTGCCAAAACCCCGGGACTAGCGGGAGTCACAGATACGCAGTATTTT
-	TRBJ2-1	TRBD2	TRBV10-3	CAISGLLAGGVYEQFF	TGTGCCATCAGTGGACTACTAGCGGGAGGGGTCTATGAGCAGTTCTTC
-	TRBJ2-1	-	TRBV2	CASSSGEWGEQFF	TGTGCCAGCAGTTCAGGGGAGTGGGGTGAGCAGTTCTTC
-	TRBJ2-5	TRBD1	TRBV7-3	CASSIRTGYGETQYF	TGTGCCAGCAGCATCCGGACAGGGTACGGGGAGACCCAGTACTTC
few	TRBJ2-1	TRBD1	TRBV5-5	CASSLLGTGGAVQFF	TGTGCCAGCAGCTTACTCGGGACAGGGGGTGCGGTGCAGTTCTTC
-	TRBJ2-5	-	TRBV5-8	CASSAGQNTLQETQYF	TGTGCCAGCAGCGCGGGACAGAACACCTTACAAGAGACCCAGTACTTC
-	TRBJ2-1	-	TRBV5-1	CASSQDTPGNEQFF	TGCGCCAGCAGCCAGGACACCCCGGGCAATGAGCAGTTCTTC
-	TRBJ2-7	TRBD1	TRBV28	CASRWTGSYEQYF	TGTGCCAGCCGATGGACAGGCAGCTACGAGCAGTACTTC
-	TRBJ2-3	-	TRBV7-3	CASSQSPDTQYF	TGTGCCAGCAGCCAGTCGCCGGATACGCAGTATTTT
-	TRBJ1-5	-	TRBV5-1	CASSAQGNQPQHF	TGCGCCAGCAGCGCACAGGGCAATCAGCCCCAGCATTTT